The 22 T cell receptor beta chains below all came from one sample that was sequenced in a study of T-cell reconstitution after alpha-beta-depleted transplantation in children (dated by TCRdb to 2015 to 2016). The treatment or condition label here, explained by the study, means: allogeneic hematopoietic cell transplantation with graft depleted of TCRalphabeta T cells and CD19 B cells. The protocol used for the library was PCR. The instrument was an Illumina HiSeq 2500. TCR libraries were prepared with molecular barcoding, using unique molecular identifiers to normalize TCRbeta repertoire quantification. Using fastp at Q25 and MiXCR, TCRdb reprocessed the public reads and kept productive beta chains. All rows with the same CDR3 protein become a single entry with the most common DNA and genes. The sample includes roughly 200,000 distinct CDR3 sequences, with approximately 10% observed a single time. The ten largest clones add up to 28% of the sample.

The source was PBMCs, collected before TCRalphabeta/CD19-depleted stem cell transplant. These receptor sequences come from a child less than two years old with acute myeloid leukemia, due to receive a stem cell transplant.

This clonotype was detected many times. The V call is TRBV12-3 or TRBV12-4, the J call TRBJ1-4, with D possibly matching TRBD1 (6 bases). This CDR3 has 14 residues. Trimming pared 3 bases from V and 7 bases from J, leaving 12 bases between. The CDR3 DNA follows: TGTGCCAGCAGTTTCGGGGGGCTGAGTGAAAAACTGTTTTTT. Its protein is CASSFGGLSEKLFF.

The chain has TRBV7-6 and TRBJ2-1; 7 nucleotides line up with TRBD2. The V segment lost 1 base and the J segment 4 bases; nucleotides outside the gene matches: 7. Germline V gene lookup returns CDR1 SGHVS and CDR2 FNYEAQ. This CDR3 is built from 16 residues. CDR3 nucleotides: TGTGCCAGCAGCTTAGACGGGCGGGGGAGTTACAATGAGCAGTTCTTC. It codes for CASSLDGRGSYNEQFF.

V usage is TRBV5-1 and J usage is TRBJ2-6, with TRBD1 identical over 8 bases. Looked up from germline, CDR1 is SGHRS and CDR2 is YFSETQ. This CDR3 is built from 18 residues. With 1 base clipped from V and 4 bases from J, the junction kept 10 bases outside the gene matches. CDR3 DNA sequence: TGCGCCAGCAGCTTGAGTTTGGACAGGGCCTCCGGGGCCAACGTCCTGACTTTC. It specifies CASSLSLDRASGANVLTF.

This clonotype was detected many times. The chain has TRBV30 and TRBJ2-5; D gene uncertain. V was trimmed by 5 bases and J by 5 bases, leaving 12 bases between them. CDR1 and CDR2 from the germline V gene are GTSNPN and SVGIG (reference sequence). This CDR3 spans 12 amino acids. This chain's CDR3 is CAWGRFGETQYF. The CDR3 DNA sequence: TGTGCCTGGGGGCGTTTCGGGGAGACCCAGTACTTC.

This clonotype was detected many times. The V call is TRBV18, the J call TRBJ2-7, with 8 bases identical to TRBD2. The germline V gene has CDR1 KGHSH and CDR2 LQKENI. V dropped 3 bases and J dropped 0; count of bases not matched to a gene: 7. The CDR3 length is 16 residues. The CDR3 is CASSPELGLDSYEQYF. The CDR3 nucleotides read TGTGCCAGCTCACCCGAATTGGGACTAGACTCCTACGAGCAGTACTTC.

This clonotype came up once. This sequence may be a read error, since a much larger clone differs from it by one base. CDR3 in DNA: TGTGCCAGCAGAATAGCGGTATCCTACAATGAGCAGTTCTTC. Translation: CASRIAVSYNEQFF. The gene calls are TRBV12-3 or TRBV12-4 and TRBJ2-1, with a possible D match to TRBD2 (6 bases). V was shortened by 6 bases and J by 1 base, with 10 bases between the two germline ends. This CDR3 comprises 14 residues.

This clonotype was observed many times. V is TRBV5-1 and J is TRBJ2-4, with 7 positions matching TRBD1. After removal of 5 bases from V and 7 bases from J, the junction contained 12 bases not matched to a gene. Germline assignment: CDR1 SGHRS and CDR2 YFSETQ. This CDR3 has 15 amino acids. The CDR3 reads CASSLGQGVSNIQYF. For the CDR3, the DNA is TGCGCCAGCAGTCTGGGCCAGGGGGTTTCGAACATTCAGTACTTC.

The sample holds many counts of this clonotype. The genes are TRBV27 and TRBJ2-2, with 8 bases identical to TRBD2. The V gene end was trimmed by 2 bases and the J gene end by 3 bases; junction bases not matched to a gene: 11. The CDR3 totals 18 residues. Looked up from germline, CDR1 is MNHEY and CDR2 is SMNVEV (reference sequence). This CDR3 is CASSLRVGTRPHTGELFF. DNA for the CDR3: TGTGCCAGCAGTTTACGGGTCGGGACTAGACCCCACACCGGGGAGCTGTTTTTT.

This rearrangement joins TRBV20-1 to TRBJ1-3; no clear D gene. This CDR3 is 12 amino acids long. Germline V gene data show CDR1 as DFQATT and CDR2 as SNEGSKA (reference sequence). This chain's CDR3 is CSGDNSGNTIYF. CDR3 DNA sequence: TGCAGCGGCGACAACTCTGGAAACACCATATATTTT.

This clonotype was seen many times. The J gene is TRBJ2-7, the V gene TRBV2; unclear D gene. V dropped 0 bases and J dropped 4 bases, with 7 bases sitting between them. The CDR3 covers 13 residues. CDR1 is SNHLY and CDR2 is FYNNEI in the germline V gene. CDR3 bases: TGTGCCAGCAGTGAAGCGAGAGGTTACGAGCAGTACTTC. Encoded protein: CASSEARGYEQYF.

In its sample, this clonotype was seen a few times. The junction shows a germline mismatch at one end, possibly a read error. The V and J genes are TRBV3-1 and TRBJ2-3; 11 bases align to TRBD2. Germline values: CDR1 LGHDT, CDR2 YNNKEL (reference sequence). This CDR3 is built from 17 residues. The CDR3 bases are TGTGCCAGCACCCAACAGGGGACTAGCGGAGCCACAGATACGCAGTATTTT. Amino acid sequence: CASTQQGTSGATDTQYF.

There are many counts of this clonotype. V gene TRBV12-3 or TRBV12-4 combines with J gene TRBJ1-6; 10 bases are shared with TRBD1. The CDR3 consists of 15 residues. The trim removed 2 bases at V and 10 bases at J, leaving 5 bases unmatched. Here the CDR3 DNA reads TGTGCCAGCAGTTTATGGGGGACAGGGGTGTCACCCCTCCACTTT. This codes for CASSLWGTGVSPLHF.

This clonotype has at least ten counts. The chain has TRBV7-9 and TRBJ2-7; D call uncertain. The CDR3 covers 13 residues. V shed 2 bases and J shed 3 bases, with 8 bases lying between them. The germline V gene encodes CDR1 SEHNR and CDR2 FQNEAQ (reference sequence). CDR3 residues: CASSLPPSYEQYF. The DNA of the CDR3 is TGTGCCAGCAGCTTACCCCCCAGCTACGAGCAGTACTTC. The full variable domain, completed using reference TRBV7-9 and TRBJ2-7, is DTGVSQNPRHKITKRGQNVTFRCDPISEHNRLYWYRQTLGQGPEFLTYFQNEAQLEKSRLLSDRFSAERPKGSFSTLEIQRTEQGDSAMYLCASSLPPSYEQYFGPGTRLTVT.

This clonotype appeared a single time. V usage is TRBV19 and J usage is TRBJ2-3, with 7 positions matching TRBD2. The CDR3 contains 14 residues. The junction had 7 bases not matched to a gene; V was cut back by 8 bases and J by 2 bases. The V gene's germline CDR1 is LNHDA and CDR2 SQIVND (reference sequence). In DNA form, the CDR3 reads TGTGCCAGTGGGAGGGCAGGCCCCACAGATACGCAGTATTTT. This encodes CASGRAGPTDTQYF.

This clonotype was recorded at least ten times. The CDR3 here is CSVGGTGPYGYTF. The CDR3 coding sequence is TGCAGCGTTGGAGGAACAGGGCCCTATGGCTACACCTTC. The rearrangement joins TRBV29-1 to TRBJ1-2; D is possibly TRBD1 (6 bases). The germline CDR1 and CDR2 sequences are SQVTM and ANQGSEA. The CDR3 totals 13 residues. Trimming removed 4 bases at V and 4 bases at J, with 13 bases between. The complete variable domain, with remaining parts taken from reference TRBV29-1 and TRBJ1-2, reads SAVISQKPSRDICQRGTSLTIQCQVDSQVTMMFWYRQQPGQSLTLIATANQGSEATYESGFVIDKFPISRPNLTFSTLTVSNMSPEDSSIYLCSVGGTGPYGYTFGSGTRLTVV.

Many counts were recorded for this clonotype. The V and J genes are TRBV7-2 and TRBJ2-3; tentative D call: TRBD1 (6 bases). The CDR3 extends over 13 amino acids. Per the germline V gene, CDR1 is SGHTA and CDR2 is FQGNSA. V shed 10 bases and J shed 0 bases, with 11 bases lying between them. The CDR3 here is CATEGVSTDTQYF. CDR3 DNA: TGTGCCACCGAGGGGGTTAGCACAGATACGCAGTATTTT.

CDR3 protein: CASSLQGARGEAFF. The CDR3 DNA reads as TGTGCCAGCAGCCTACAGGGGGCGAGAGGTGAAGCTTTCTTT. This rearrangement joins TRBV7-2 to TRBJ1-1; 9 positions match TRBD1. Germline CDR1 SGHTA, CDR2 FQGNSA. This CDR3 contains 14 residues. Germline trimming cut 5 bases from V and 7 bases from J; bases unmatched to any gene: 8.

This clonotype was seen only a few times. The chain employs TRBV25-1 and TRBJ2-3; D is tentatively TRBD1 or TRBD2 (5 bases each). The CDR3 is 14 amino acids. Germline CDR1 reads MGHDK; CDR2 reads SYGVNS. V lost 7 bases to trimming and J lost 6 bases, with 17 bases between them. The CDR3 reads CASTEGYGGDTQYF. The CDR3 DNA sequence: TGTGCCAGCACCGAGGGGTACGGTGGGGATACGCAGTATTTT.

This clonotype was detected ten times or more. The gene calls are TRBV20-1 and TRBJ1-4, with 9 bases matching TRBD1. This CDR3 spans 15 amino acids. Germline V gene sequence: CDR1 DFQATT, CDR2 SNEGSKA (reference sequence). The J segment lost 8 bases and the V segment lost 1 base, leaving 8 bases of the junction unmatched. The DNA for the CDR3 is TGCAGTGCTAGAGGGGCGACAGGGGGTGGGGAAAAACTGTTTTTT. It yields the protein CSARGATGGGEKLFF.

This clonotype occurred many times. The rearrangement links TRBV20-1 to TRBJ2-5; TRBD2 agrees at 7 bases. This CDR3 region has 13 residues. The junction had 4 bases not matched to a gene; V was cut back by 1 base and J by 5 bases. The germline CDR1 and CDR2 sequences are DFQATT and SNEGSKA (reference sequence). The CDR3 DNA sequence: TGCAGTGCTAGAGTGGCGGGAGTGGAGACCCAGTACTTC. It encodes CSARVAGVETQYF.

This clonotype was picked up one time. The chain is built from TRBV7-9 and TRBJ2-7, with TRBD1 matching over 7 bases. The CDR3 contains 14 residues. Germline V lookup: CDR1 SEHNR, CDR2 FQNEAQ (reference sequence). The V gene end was trimmed by 6 bases and the J gene end by 5 bases; junction bases not matched to a gene: 10. CDR3 sequence reads: CASSPRQGSNEQYF. CDR3 DNA: TGTGCCAGCAGTCCCCGACAGGGTTCGAACGAGCAGTACTTC.

This chain connects TRBV5-1 to TRBJ2-7, with 8 nucleotides matching TRBD1. Germline lookup yields CDR1 SGHRS and CDR2 YFSETQ. The ends lost 4 bases at V and 5 bases at J; junction bases unmatched: 8. This CDR3 is built from 14 residues. The CDR3 loop is CASSAGQGPDEQYF. CDR3 bases: TGCGCCAGCAGCGCTGGACAGGGTCCCGACGAGCAGTACTTC. Full variable domain (rest looked up from reference TRBV5-1 and TRBJ2-7): KAGVTQTPRYLIKTRGQQVTLSCSPISGHRSVSWYQQTPGQGLQFLFEYFSETQRNKGNFPGRFSGRQFSNSRSEMNVSTLELGDSALYLCASSAGQGPDEQYFGPGTRLTVT.